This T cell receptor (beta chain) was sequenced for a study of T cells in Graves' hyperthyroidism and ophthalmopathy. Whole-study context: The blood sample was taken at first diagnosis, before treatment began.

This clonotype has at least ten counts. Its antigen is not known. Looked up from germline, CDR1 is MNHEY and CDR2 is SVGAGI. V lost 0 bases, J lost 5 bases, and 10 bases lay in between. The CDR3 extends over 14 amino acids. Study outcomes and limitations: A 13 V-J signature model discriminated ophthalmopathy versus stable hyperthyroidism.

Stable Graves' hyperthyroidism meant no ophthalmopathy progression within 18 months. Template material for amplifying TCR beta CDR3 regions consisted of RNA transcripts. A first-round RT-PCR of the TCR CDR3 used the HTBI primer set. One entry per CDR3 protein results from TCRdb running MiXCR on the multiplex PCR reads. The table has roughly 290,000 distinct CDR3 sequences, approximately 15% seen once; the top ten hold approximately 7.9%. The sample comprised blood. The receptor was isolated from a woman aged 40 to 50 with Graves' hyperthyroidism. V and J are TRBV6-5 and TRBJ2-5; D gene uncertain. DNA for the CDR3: TGTGCCAGCAGTTACTCGGCCGGGCGGGAGACCCAGTACTTC. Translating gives CASSYSAGRETQYF.